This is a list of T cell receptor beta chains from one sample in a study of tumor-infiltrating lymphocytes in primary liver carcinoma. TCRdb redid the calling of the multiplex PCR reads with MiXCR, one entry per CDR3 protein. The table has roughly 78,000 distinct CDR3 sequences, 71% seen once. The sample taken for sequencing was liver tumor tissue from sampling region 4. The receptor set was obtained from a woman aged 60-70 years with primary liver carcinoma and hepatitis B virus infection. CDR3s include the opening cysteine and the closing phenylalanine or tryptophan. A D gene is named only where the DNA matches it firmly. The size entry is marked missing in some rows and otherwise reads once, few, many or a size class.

TGTGCCAGCAGTCCGGGACGGGGGGTATCTGGGGCCAACGTCCTGACTTTC | CASSPGRGVSGANVLTF | TRBJ2-6 | TRBD2 | few | TRBV12-3/TRBV12-4
TGTGCCAGCGGTGACGGGGGCTACAATGAGCGGTTCTTC | CASGDGGYNERFF | TRBJ2-1 | NA | NA | TRBV11-3
TGTGCCAGCAGCTTCCAGGTGAACACTGAAGCTTTCTTT | CASSFQVNTEAFF | TRBJ1-1 | NA | NA | TRBV7-3
TGTGCCATCAGGCAGGATGTCCGAGAGACCCAGTACTTC | CAIRQDVRETQYF | TRBJ2-5 | NA | NA | TRBV10-3
TGTGCCAGCAGTACCGGGACAGTCTATGGCTACACATTC | CASSTGTVYGYTF | TRBJ1-2 | TRBD1 | NA | TRBV6-5
TGTGGCAGCAGCACGCAAGCGCGAGTGTCCACAGATACGCAGTATTTT | CGSSTQARVSTDTQYF | TRBJ2-3 | NA | once | TRBV7-8
TGCAGCGTTGCTAGCGGGAGGCCCACAGATACGCAGTTTTTC | CSVASGRPTDTQFF | TRBJ2-3 | TRBD2 | NA | TRBV29-1
TGTACCAGCAGTTACCAACAGGTAGCGGGACCCTACGAGCAGTACTTC | CTSSYQQVAGPYEQYF | TRBJ2-7 | TRBD2 | NA | TRBV6-5
TGTGCCAGCAGTTACGAAGCCGGGACTAGTGGGATCAGTGAGCAGTTCTTC | CASSYEAGTSGISEQFF | TRBJ2-1 | TRBD2 | NA | TRBV6-7
TGTGCCAGCAGTTATCGACAGGGGTGGGTCGGTGGCTACACCTTC | CASSYRQGWVGGYTF | TRBJ1-2 | TRBD1 | once | TRBV6-5
TGTGCCAGCAGTTTGAGCCCGTTCACTGGAGCTTTCTTT | CASSLSPFTGAFF | TRBJ1-1 | NA | NA | TRBV6-5
TGCAGTGCGGACAGGGGGACCTACGAGCAGTACTTC | CSADRGTYEQYF | TRBJ2-7 | TRBD1 | NA | TRBV20-1
TGTGCCAGCAATCCGGGACAGGGGGCAGCCGGGGAGCCGTTTTTT | CASNPGQGAAGEPFF | TRBJ2-2 | TRBD1 | NA | TRBV2
TGTGCCAGCCTACTCACAGGGGGCGCATCAGATACGCAATATTTT | CASLLTGGASDTQYF | TRBJ2-3 | TRBD1 | NA | TRBV6-1
TGCAGTGCTAGAGATTCTACGAAGGACAGGGCATTGGCACCCCTCCACTTT | CSARDSTKDRALAPLHF | TRBJ1-6 | TRBD1 | few | TRBV20-1
TGCCCCAGCAGCCTCCGGGACAGGGAGCCGGACCCCCGGGAGCTGTTTTTT | CPSSLRDREPDPRELFF | TRBJ2-2 | TRBD1 | NA | TRBV4-1
TGTGCCAGCAGCTTGTCAAAGGGGAGAAGGAGCACAGATACGCAGTATTTT | CASSLSKGRRSTDTQYF | TRBJ2-3 | NA | NA | TRBV11-2
TGTGCCAGCAGTTCTCACTCTAGCGGGAGGGCCCGGTACGAGCAGTACTTC | CASSSHSSGRARYEQYF | TRBJ2-7 | TRBD2 | many | TRBV12-3/TRBV12-4
TGTGCTAGCAGAACCCAGCGGGCTAGCACAAATACGCAGTATTTT | CASRTQRASTNTQYF | TRBJ2-3 | NA | NA | TRBV6-1
TGTACCAGCAGTTTAACCGCAGGCTACATAGATACGCAGTATTTT | CTSSLTAGYIDTQYF | TRBJ2-3 | NA | NA | TRBV12-3/TRBV12-4
TGTGCCAGCAGTTTTTCAGGTTTGGAGACCCAGTACTTC | CASSFSGLETQYF | TRBJ2-5 | NA | many | TRBV12-3/TRBV12-4
TGCGCCAGCAGCTTGGGGACTAGCTCCTACGAGCAGTACTTC | CASSLGTSSYEQYF | TRBJ2-7 | TRBD2 | many | TRBV5-1
TGTGCCAGCAGCTTACAGACGGCTATTCAAGAGACCCAGTACTTC | CASSLQTAIQETQYF | TRBJ2-5 | NA | many | TRBV5-6
TGTACCAGCAGTATGCAGGATGCCGGGGCCAACGTCCTGACTTTC | CTSSMQDAGANVLTF | TRBJ2-6 | NA | NA | TRBV6-6
TGTGGCAGCAGTTCCCCGGACAGGGGAGATGGGACAGATCCGCAGTATTTT | CGSSSPDRGDGTDPQYF | TRBJ2-3 | TRBD1 | NA | TRBV6-5
TGTGCCAGCAGCTCAGAAGCTAGTGGGAGACATCTTCGAACAACCTACGAGCAGTACTTC | CASSSEASGRHLRTTYEQYF | TRBJ2-7 | NA | NA | TRBV11-3
TGTTCCAGTGCTTACAGGCAGGGTGTGAACACTGAAGCTTTCTTT | CSSAYRQGVNTEAFF | TRBJ1-1 | NA | NA | TRBV6-5
TGTGCCAGCAGCCAAGGCTCCTTTATGTACAATGAGCAGTTCTTC | CASSQGSFMYNEQFF | TRBJ2-1 | NA | many | TRBV7-8
TGTGCTAGTGTCATGACGGGGAGGAGGTCCTACGAGCAGTACTTC | CASVMTGRRSYEQYF | TRBJ2-7 | NA | NA | TRBV12-5
TGTGCCAGCAGTCCGACTAGCGGGAGTTTCGTTGAGCAGTTCTTC | CASSPTSGSFVEQFF | TRBJ2-1 | TRBD2 | NA | TRBV7-6
TGTGCCAGCAGCGATAGGGGCACACGGGGCATTATGCAGCCCCAGCATTTT | CASSDRGTRGIMQPQHF | TRBJ1-5 | NA | NA | TRBV11-2
TGTGACACCAGTGATTACGGGAGGGGCACAGATGCGCAGTATTTT | CDTSDYGRGTDAQYF | TRBJ2-3 | TRBD2 | once | TRBV24-1
TGTGCCAGCACTGGGACCATTAACATAGATACGCAATATTTT | CASTGTINIDTQYF | TRBJ2-3 | NA | NA | TRBV6-2/TRBV6-3
TGTACATGGAGAGCAGGGGCGGTTGGCTACACCTTC | CTWRAGAVGYTF | TRBJ1-2 | NA | once | TRBV30
TGTGCCAGCACCGGATTTGGACGATTTAAAAGTGGAAACACCATATATTTT | CASTGFGRFKSGNTIYF | TRBJ1-3 | NA | many | TRBV6-6
TGTGCCAGCAGTGCCCGGGCTAGCGCCGCGAACACTGGGGAGCTGTTTTTT | CASSARASAANTGELFF | TRBJ2-2 | NA | NA | TRBV11-2
TGTGCCAGCAGTTTCCGGGACAGGATCTATGGCTACACCTTC | CASSFRDRIYGYTF | TRBJ1-2 | TRBD1 | NA | TRBV12-3/TRBV12-4
TGTGCCAGTAGACGAGGCCCGGCACGACAAGAGACCCAGTACTTC | CASRRGPARQETQYF | TRBJ2-5 | NA | NA | TRBV19
TGTGCCAGCAGTGAAGGGGGGGGCCGGGGTTACAATGAGCAGTTCTTC | CASSEGGGRGYNEQFF | TRBJ2-1 | NA | few | TRBV2
TGTGCCAGTAGACAACAGGGGAGCTCTTCACCCCTCCACTTT | CASRQQGSSSPLHF | TRBJ1-6 | TRBD1 | NA | TRBV19
TGTACCAGCAGTTACTCGTTCGAGACAGGGGGTTTCTACGGGCAGTACTTC | CTSSYSFETGGFYGQYF | TRBJ2-7 | TRBD1 | NA | TRBV6-2/TRBV6-3
TGCGCCAGCAGCTTAACCCCCGGGGACACTCCCATTGAAGCATTCTTT | CASSLTPGDTPIEAFF | TRBJ1-1 | NA | NA | TRBV5-1
TGTGCCAGCAGCAGGGGACTAGCGGGAAGGCCGAGGGATGAGCAGTTCTTC | CASSRGLAGRPRDEQFF | TRBJ2-1 | TRBD2 | NA | TRBV11-2
TGTGCCAGCAGCTTAGGACAGAGGTACGAGCAGTACTTT | CASSLGQRYEQYF | TRBJ2-7 | NA | NA | TRBV11-2
TGTGCCAGCAGCTCCGCACAGGGTCAGAGTAAGACCAATGAGCAGTTCTTC | CASSSAQGQSKTNEQFF | TRBJ2-1 | NA | many | TRBV6-6
TGTGCCAGTAACAATCAAGCGGGAGGGCCAAGGAATGAGCAGTTCTTC | CASNNQAGGPRNEQFF | TRBJ2-1 | TRBD2 | NA | TRBV19
TGTGCCGGCAGCTCGGGACCTACAGTCGGCGAGCTGTTTTTT | CAGSSGPTVGELFF | TRBJ2-2 | NA | NA | TRBV11-2
TGTGCCAGCAGCCCGGGACTAGCGGGAGTTAATGAGCAGTTCTTC | CASSPGLAGVNEQFF | TRBJ2-1 | TRBD2 | many | TRBV7-3
TGTGCCAGCAGTTACGGGTTATACGAGCAGTACTTC | CASSYGLYEQYF | TRBJ2-7 | NA | many | TRBV6-2/TRBV6-3
TGTGCCAGCAGTCCATACATTAATGAGCAGTTCTTC | CASSPYINEQFF | TRBJ2-1 | NA | NA | TRBV28
TGTGCCAGCAGCCGAGAACAGGGGGCGGCCACTGAAGCTTTCTTT | CASSREQGAATEAFF | TRBJ1-1 | TRBD1 | many | TRBV7-9
TGTGCTAGCCTACAGGGGGAAAATACCGATACGCAGTATTTT | CASLQGENTDTQYF | TRBJ2-3 | TRBD1 | many | TRBV12-5
TGTGCCTGGAGTGTACTCAACACCGGGGAGCTGTTTTTT | CAWSVLNTGELFF | TRBJ2-2 | NA | many | TRBV30
TGTGCCAGCAGTTTGGACCTGTTCACTGAAGCTTTCTTT | CASSLDLFTEAFF | TRBJ1-1 | NA | once | TRBV6-5
TGTGCCAGCAATGACATAAGGACATATGGCGAAGCTTTCTTT | CASNDIRTYGEAFF | TRBJ1-1 | NA | NA | TRBV6-5
TGTGCCAGCAGTACCGGTACAATCTATGACTACACCTTC | CASSTGTIYDYTF | TRBJ1-2 | NA | NA | TRBV6-5
TGTGCCAGCAACACCACCGGGGGGAAGGGTGAAAAACTGTTTTTT | CASNTTGGKGEKLFF | TRBJ1-4 | NA | NA | TRBV5-1
TGCAGTGCTACTCGACAGAATCAGCCCCAGCATTTT | CSATRQNQPQHF | TRBJ1-5 | NA | NA | TRBV20-1